These T cell receptor beta chains were read from a single sample in a study of T cell responses to AZD1222 COVID-19 vaccine. Sequenced by immunoSEQ multiplex PCR; TCRdb stores in-frame clones only, minus some. The table lists fewer than 85,000 clones, around nine tenths of them singletons, with roughly 4.9% in the top ten. The source was peripheral blood, collected 28 days after the second dose of the MenACWY control vaccine. The receptor source for this set is an adult who received the MenACWY meningococcal vaccine as a control. The conserved cysteine and the conserved F or W are not part of the CDR3 here. D genes are given only for firm matches. Clone size is shown for a subset of rows, as once, few, many or a class of expanded clone.

v_gene	j_gene	abundance	d_gene	CDR3aa
TRBV29-1	TRBJ2-3	few	-	SVERLQGRGDTQY
TRBV5-6	TRBJ1-3	once	-	ASSPTGVTGNTIY
TRBV25-1	TRBJ1-1	-	-	ASKGTEAF
TRBV7-9	TRBJ1-3	-	TRBD1	ASSYPGQGANGNTIY
TRBV20-1	TRBJ1-1	-	-	SARTAEAF
TRBV7-6	TRBJ2-1	-	-	ASSPSSANEQF
TRBV7-3	TRBJ1-3	-	-	ASSLSHPSSGNTIY
TRBV29-1	TRBJ1-1	-	-	SVEGYGGGAF
TRBV18	TRBJ1-2	once	-	ASSPPGYGYT
TRBV21-1	TRBJ2-2	once	-	ASSKDLTRAGELF
TRBV9	TRBJ2-2	-	-	ASSVDLGTGELF
TRBV7-6	TRBJ2-3	-	TRBD2	ASSEPGKQMGLAGSDTQY
TRBV9	TRBJ2-1	once	TRBD2	ASSVDGGADEQF
TRBV4-1	TRBJ2-3	-	-	ASSQLGLSTDTQY
TRBV11-2	TRBJ2-3	-	TRBD2	ASSPVGGADTQY
TRBV2	TRBJ1-2	-	-	ASYGLTGYT
TRBV7-2	TRBJ1-2	-	-	ASSSQGWDYT
TRBV28	TRBJ1-2	-	TRBD1	ASTPGGRGAYGYT
TRBV12-3/TRBV12-4	TRBJ2-1	-	TRBD1	ASQGARRVEQF
TRBV27	TRBJ2-1	-	-	ASSWTGENNEQF
TRBV4-1	TRBJ1-5	-	-	ASSQESQPNQPQH
TRBV18	TRBJ2-5	-	-	ASSPPGNQETQY
TRBV29-1	TRBJ2-5	once	TRBD1	SVGTGTQETQY
TRBV7-2	TRBJ2-2	-	-	ASSLVGLTPGELF
TRBV7-9	TRBJ2-5	few	-	ASSLGGQETQY
TRBV28	TRBJ1-2	few	TRBD1	ASRRDRGYGYT
TRBV27	TRBJ2-7	-	-	ASSFDYGRGNEQY
TRBV5-1	TRBJ2-1	-	TRBD1	ASSFRQGAYNEQF
TRBV6-1	TRBJ2-5	few	-	ASSESGDRKTQY
TRBV7-9	TRBJ1-2	-	-	ASSFSLGVAGYT
TRBV7-2	TRBJ1-2	-	-	ASSPGPGNGYT
TRBV19	TRBJ2-7	-	TRBD2	ASSIGSSGRYEQY
TRBV10-2	TRBJ2-7	-	TRBD2	ASSSRGSKDEQY
TRBV4-1	TRBJ2-6	-	-	ASSQDGSSTGANVLT
TRBV4-3	TRBJ1-3	medium-sized	-	ASSQEWGNTIY
TRBV3-1/TRBV3-2	TRBJ1-3	-	-	ASSQGPGNTIY
TRBV27	TRBJ2-7	-	-	ASSLMAGISYEQY
TRBV5-1	TRBJ1-6	-	TRBD1	ASSPGDRDRYNSPLH
TRBV9	TRBJ1-1	-	-	ASSARDTEAF
TRBV19	TRBJ1-2	-	TRBD1	ATKVQGARGYT
TRBV9	TRBJ2-1	-	-	ASSADRGANNEQF
TRBV29-1	TRBJ1-3	-	-	SVGMASSGNTIY
TRBV7-9	TRBJ2-7	-	-	ASSLVQGHSYEQY
TRBV2	TRBJ2-1	-	-	ASTVNNEQF